This T cell receptor (beta chain) was identified in a study of blood T cells in healthy people across ages (dated by TCRdb to the mid-2010s). Looking at the study overall: In model experiments, template switching captured about one uniquely barcoded TCR beta cDNA molecule for every two T cells. For two donors (one aged 18 to 29 and one aged 80 or older), the study analyzed two additional independent replicas of 1 million unique cDNA reads from the same blood draw. To avoid experimental bias, donors of different ages were spread randomly across the sequencing lanes. Age-related changes in TCR beta repertoire diversity were measured in the study by deep sequencing normalized with unique cDNA molecular identifiers. The donors were divided into four age groups: young (average 16 years), middle-aged (approximately 42), aged (about 61) and long-lived (82). Broader findings and caveats from the paper: Total diversity estimates from one million sequenced T cells were considered lower bounds and underestimates. There was a strong correlation between observed TCR beta diversity and the percentage of naive T cells measured by flow cytometry. Because donor CMV infection status was unknown, age-related changes in expanded clonotypes were potentially confounded. Compared with the aged group, the long-lived group had more naive CD4+ T cells, fewer expanded clones and increased TCR diversity, a pattern suggesting age selection. Conclusive comparison of naive and antigen-experienced compartments was prevented by the profiling of bulk unsorted PBMCs. Observed TCR beta diversity per million T cells fell roughly linearly with age, and a significant reduction was already apparent by age about 36.

For CDR1 and CDR2, the germline V gene lists SGHRS and YFSETQ. The CDR3 sequence holds 14 residues, the cysteine and phenylalanine included. Kept here is only the CDR3 DNA, which spans 42 bases and is read in frame from base 1. Compared with germline, V lacks 4 bases and J lacks 7 bases; bases without a gene match: 9. The approximately 39 donors, aged about 6 to 100 years, were systemically healthy Caucasian individuals from Russia. Around 10 milliliters of peripheral blood were collected from each donor into EDTA-treated Vacutainer tubes. Ficoll-Paque density-gradient centrifugation was used to isolate PBMCs, with at least 6.5 million obtained per sample. Trizol reagent was used to extract total RNA from the PBMCs, yielding at least 6 micrograms per sample. Naive CD45RAhigh/CD27high T cell percentages were measured by flow cytometry on a PBMC aliquot from every donor. Concerning this clonotype itself: No cognate antigen has been identified for it. A single base separates this from a much larger clone, so it may be a read error.

Libraries were made using 5' RACE. The reads were generated on an Illumina HiSeq 2500. The second PCR ran for about 7 to 11 cycles and used a J-beta primer mix along with a sample-barcoded 5' primer. A unique molecular identifier was introduced onto each TCR beta cDNA molecule by a template-switch 5' adaptor carrying 12 random nucleotides. Each sample yielded at least 3 million CDR3-containing paired-end reads. First-strand cDNA synthesis was performed from all RNA using the Mint cDNA synthesis kit, with priming by a TRBC-specific oligonucleotide. Following uracil-DNA glycosylase treatment, a first 18-cycle PCR with universal primers M1SS and BC2_uni_R was performed on all cDNA. Per the source publication's procedure: Normalization of each sample was performed by random selection of 1 million high-quality reads, each carrying a distinct molecular identifier. Instead of being binned into consensus sequences, reads that shared molecular identifiers were thrown out. MiTCR, run with a Q25 quality threshold and the strictest error-elimination algorithm, handled CDR3 identification, clonotype clustering and error correction. A nonparametric unseen species model with Euler transformation was used to estimate a lower bound on total TCR beta diversity. The public sequencing data were trimmed at Q25 with fastp and processed into clonotypes with MiXCR by TCRdb, which kept only in-frame beta chains. Each record represents a unique CDR3 protein, reported with the most common genes and DNA among its rows. TCRdb, rather than the study authors, made the V and J calls. This sample comprises around 900,000 distinct CDR3 sequences, 29% of them detected only once. The ten largest clones represent roughly 17% of the sample.

The receptor's source is an elderly woman in good health. The chain couples TRBV5-1 to TRBJ1-1, with 8 bases matching TRBD1. The sample was blood. The CDR3 region reads CASSGRGRENEAFF. The bases are TGCGCCAGCAGCGGCAGGGGGCGCGAAAATGAAGCTTTCTTT.